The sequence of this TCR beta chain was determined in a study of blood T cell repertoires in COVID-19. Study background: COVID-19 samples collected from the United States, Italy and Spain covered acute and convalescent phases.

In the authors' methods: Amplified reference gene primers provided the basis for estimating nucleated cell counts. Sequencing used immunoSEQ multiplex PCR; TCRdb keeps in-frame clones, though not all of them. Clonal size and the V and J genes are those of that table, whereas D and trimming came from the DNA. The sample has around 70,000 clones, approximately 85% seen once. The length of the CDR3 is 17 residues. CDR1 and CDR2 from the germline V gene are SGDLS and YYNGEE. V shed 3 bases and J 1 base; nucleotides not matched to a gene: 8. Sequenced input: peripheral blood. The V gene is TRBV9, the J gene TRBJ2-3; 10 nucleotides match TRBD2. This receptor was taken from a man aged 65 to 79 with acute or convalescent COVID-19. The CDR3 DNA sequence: TGTGCCAGCAGCGGCAAGCGGGGGGGCAGGGGCACAGATACGCAGTATTTT. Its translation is CASSGKRGGRGTDTQYF.